Included here is one TCR beta chain sequence, with context. Its antigen is not identified. This record belongs to a study of shared clonotypes between healthy human individuals. Study findings and constraints: Clonotypes which were not shared had lower generation probabilities than clonotypes that all four donors shared.

The CDR3 loop spans 18 amino acids. In germline, CDR1 is SGDLS, CDR2 YYNGEE. J was trimmed by 4 bases and V by 4 bases; bases with no gene match: 17. Generated by immunoSEQ multiplex PCR, the TCRdb table keeps only in-frame clones and is missing some. The sample holds a few hundred thousand clones, over 50% seen once. The chain joins TRBV9 to TRBJ2-5; 9 nucleotides align to TRBD1. The TCR sequence derives from a young man in good health. Sequenced material: memory CD4+ T cells sorted from blood. Documented subset: CD45RA-negative fraction. CDR3 coding DNA: TGTGCCAGCAGCCCCGGGACAGGGACCGTAAATCGGGGAGAGACCCAGTACTTC. It specifies CASSPGTGTVNRGETQYF.